One and the same sample provided the 32 T cell receptor beta chains below, sequenced in a study of shared clonotypes between healthy human individuals. Produced via immunoSEQ multiplex PCR; TCRdb's table is partial and in-frame only. The sample holds about 1.1 million clones, about 80% seen once. Material for sequencing was memory CD4+ T cells from PBMCs. Subset specified: CD45RA-negative fraction. These receptors were taken from a man between 18 and 29 years old in good health. Some clones in this sample may be carry-over from other donors' samples.

This clone was recorded at least ten times. The chain has TRBV5-4 and TRBJ2-1; weak D call: TRBD2 (6 bases). V lost 0 bases and J lost 5, with 12 bases in between. The CDR3 spans 15 residues. The germline V gene encodes CDR1 SGHNT and CDR2 YYREEE (reference sequence). The DNA of the CDR3 is TGTGCCAGCAGCTTGGGAGGGACTCTTAACAATGAGCAGTTCTTC. As protein: CASSLGGTLNNEQFF.

Concerning this clone: Additional DNA sequences in this sample encode the identical CDR3. This chain connects TRBV30 to TRBJ2-3; no clear D gene. The V gene's germline CDR1 is GTSNPN and CDR2 SVGIG (reference sequence). Trimming removed 0 bases at V and 3 bases at J, with 7 bases between. The CDR3 length is 13 residues. The CDR3, as DNA: TGTGCCTGGAGTGTACCTGGGACAGATACGCAGTATTTT. This encodes CAWSVPGTDTQYF. The full variable domain, completed using reference TRBV30 and TRBJ2-3, is SQTIHQWPATLVQPVGSPLSLECTVEGTSNPNLYWYRQAAGRGLQLLFYSVGIGQISSEVPQNLSASRPQDRQFILSSKKLLLSDSGFYLCAWSVPGTDTQYFGPGTRLTVL.

The chain recombines TRBV15 with TRBJ2-1; TRBD2 agrees at 7 bases. The CDR3 loop spans 15 amino acids. Trimming took 2 bases from V and 6 from J; bases not matched to a gene: 7. Germline V lookup: CDR1 LNHNV, CDR2 YYDKDF (reference sequence). The chain's CDR3 is CATSRRWEGGNEQFF. The CDR3 DNA sequence: TGTGCCACCAGCAGAAGGTGGGAGGGCGGCAATGAGCAGTTCTTC.

This chain joins TRBV7-2 and TRBJ2-3, with 9 bases fitting TRBD2. CDR1 is SGHTA, CDR2 FQGNSA, per germline. V lost 5 bases and J lost 9; bases outside the gene matches: 3. The CDR3 has 12 residues. The CDR3 is CASSTLAGTQYF. DNA of the CDR3: TGTGCCAGCAGCACCCTAGCGGGGACGCAGTATTTT.

This clone came up once. J is TRBJ2-1 and V is TRBV2; D gene unclear. The V gene lost 6 bases and the J gene lost 7 bases, with 13 bases spanning the gap. Germline lookup yields CDR1 SNHLY and CDR2 FYNNEI. This CDR3 comprises 13 residues. The CDR3 DNA is TGTGCCAGCAGGCTAGGGCGGTGGAATGAGCAGTTCTTC. It specifies CASRLGRWNEQFF.

This chain links TRBV5-4 with TRBJ1-2; no firm D call. The length of the CDR3 is 15 residues. Trimming took off 0 bases at V and 0 bases at J, with 9 bases between the two ends. Looked up from germline, CDR1 is SGHNT and CDR2 is YYREEE (reference sequence). CDR3 amino acids: CASSLAGVANYGYTF. The CDR3 region has the DNA TGTGCCAGCAGCTTGGCCGGGGTAGCTAACTATGGCTACACCTTC.

In this sample, this clone turned up once. V gene TRBV28 combines with J gene TRBJ2-3; TRBD1 agrees at 11 bases. V lost 6 bases to trimming and J lost 2 bases; unmatched junction nucleotides: 10. Germline V gives CDR1 MDHEN, CDR2 SYDVKM. The CDR3 sequence is 17 residues long. Here the CDR3 DNA reads TGTGCCAGCAGCTTAAGGGGACAGGGGGTAACCACAGATACGCAGTATTTT. This codes for CASSLRGQGVTTDTQYF. The full variable domain, in which reference TRBV28 and TRBJ2-3 provide the parts outside the CDR3, is DVKVTQSSRYLVKRTGEKVFLECVQDMDHENMFWYRQDPGLGLRLIYFSYDVKMKEKGDIPEGYSVSREKKERFSLILESASTNQTSMYLCASSLRGQGVTTDTQYFGPGTRLTVL.

V gene TRBV28 combines with J gene TRBJ2-2; maybe TRBD2 (6 bases). Germline V gene lookup returns CDR1 MDHEN and CDR2 SYDVKM. Between the trimmed V and J ends, which lost 3 bases and 1 base, there was a span of 15 bases. This CDR3 has 17 residues. CDR3 bases: TGTGCCAGCAGTTTCTCGGCTAGCGTAGAGAACACCGGGGAGCTGTTTTTT. Its protein is CASSFSASVENTGELFF.

This rearrangement joins TRBV2 to TRBJ2-5; D not certain. CDR1 is SNHLY, CDR2 FYNNEI, per germline. V dropped 11 bases and J dropped 2 bases, with 15 bases sitting between them. The CDR3 has 13 residues. The CDR3: CAGWRDRQETQYF. The CDR3 DNA follows: TGTGCCGGTTGGCGAGACCGGCAAGAGACCCAGTACTTC.

The chain is built from TRBV5-1 and TRBJ2-1; TRBD2 agrees at 10 bases. Germline values: CDR1 SGHRS, CDR2 YFSETQ. After removal of 5 bases from V and 6 bases from J, the junction contained 8 bases not matched to a gene. CDR3 size: 15 residues. The CDR3 sequence: CASRRTSGIFNEQFF. CDR3 in DNA: TGCGCCAGCAGACGTACTAGCGGGATTTTCAATGAGCAGTTCTTC.

The rearrangement uses TRBV15 and TRBJ1-1; 8 nucleotides agree with TRBD1. In germline, CDR1 is LNHNV, CDR2 YYDKDF (reference sequence). With 5 bases clipped from V and 6 bases from J, the junction kept 11 bases outside the gene matches. The CDR3 contains 15 residues. For the CDR3, the DNA is TGTGCCACCAGCGGACCAGGGGGCTCTGGAGCTGAAGCTTTCTTT. It encodes CATSGPGGSGAEAFF.

The CDR3 here is CASSLVAGPNTEAFF. CDR3 in DNA: TGTGCCAGCAGCTTAGTGGCAGGACCGAACACTGAAGCTTTCTTT. The V call is TRBV7-6, the J call TRBJ1-1; D is ambiguous. With 1 base removed from V and 1 base from J, the gap between germline ends came to 10 bases. The CDR3 is 15 amino acids. Germline-derived CDR1 and CDR2 are SGHVS and FNYEAQ.

The chain links TRBV4-3 to TRBJ1-2; D not resolved. Germline lookup yields CDR1 LGHNA and CDR2 YSLEER. Trimming took off 5 bases at V and 3 bases at J, with 13 bases between the two ends. The CDR3 runs to 14 residues. Written as DNA, the CDR3 is TGCGCCAGCAGCTCCCGCCCCGGCGACTATGGCTACACCTTC. As protein: CASSSRPGDYGYTF.

This clone appeared a few times. The V call is TRBV6-4, the J call TRBJ2-7; 7 bases agree with TRBD2. The germline V gene has CDR1 MRHNA and CDR2 SNTAGT. V lost 5 bases to trimming and J lost 0 bases; unmatched junction nucleotides: 4. The CDR3 is 14 amino acids. The chain's CDR3 is CASSREAGSYEQYF. The CDR3 DNA reads TGTGCCAGCAGTCGGGAGGCAGGCTCCTACGAGCAGTACTTC.

This clone was seen a few times. This chain uses TRBV7-2 with TRBJ1-1, with a possible D match to TRBD1 (5 bases). From germline, CDR1 is SGHTA and CDR2 FQGNSA. The CDR3 has 15 residues. Deletions cut 4 bases from V and 1 base from J, with 13 bases between. The CDR3 region has the DNA TGTGCCAGCAGCTGGGGTCTGGGGGGGAACACTGAAGCTTTCTTT. Amino acid sequence: CASSWGLGGNTEAFF.

The CDR3 DNA is TGTGCCAGCAGTGACTACCGCCAACGTGGCTACACCTTC. Translation: CASSDYRQRGYTF. The rearrangement links TRBV6-1 to TRBJ1-2, with D unclear. V gave up 3 bases and J gave up 7 bases, with 12 bases separating them. The germline CDR1 and CDR2 sequences are MNHNS and SASEGT. The CDR3 is made up of 13 amino acids.

V and J are TRBV5-1 and TRBJ1-1, with unresolved D. CDR1 SGHRS and CDR2 YFSETQ come from the germline V gene. Trimming left V 1 base short and J 4 bases short, with 17 bases between. The CDR3 runs 16 residues. CDR3 sequence (DNA): TGCGCCAGCAGCTTGCCCAGCGACTCATTGGGCACTGAAGCTTTCTTT. Translating it yields CASSLPSDSLGTEAFF.

CDR3 sequence (DNA): TGTGCCAGCAGCCCAACTAGCGGGAGATACAATGAGCAGTTCTTC. Translated: CASSPTSGRYNEQFF. The rearrangement links TRBV7-3 to TRBJ2-1; TRBD2 matches at 11 bases. V shed 5 bases and J 4 bases; nucleotides not matched to a gene: 4. Per germline, CDR1 SGHTA and CDR2 FQGTGA. The length of the CDR3 is 15 residues. Looking up the rest from reference TRBV7-3 and TRBJ2-1 gives the full variable domain: GAGVSQTPSNKVTEKGKYVELRCDPISGHTALYWYRQSLGQGPEFLIYFQGTGAADDSGLPNDRFFAVRPEGSVSTLKIQRTERGDSAVYLCASSPTSGRYNEQFFGPGTRLTVL.

The V gene is TRBV28, the J gene TRBJ2-3; 9 bases fit TRBD1. The trim removed 6 bases at V and 6 bases at J, leaving 13 bases unmatched. The CDR3 sequence is 16 residues long. Germline-derived CDR1 and CDR2 are MDHEN and SYDVKM. CDR3 coding DNA: TGTGCCAGCAGAACAGGGGGCCCGGCCCCCCCGGATACGCAGTATTTT. Its protein is CASRTGGPAPPDTQYF.

The chain joins TRBV18 to TRBJ1-5, with TRBD1 as a possible D gene (6 bases). Germline loops: CDR1 KGHSH, CDR2 LQKENI. The CDR3 length is 12 residues. Trimming shortened V by 6 bases and J by 4 bases, and 7 bases separated the two germline ends. This chain's CDR3 is CASSDSNQPQHF. The CDR3 nucleotides are TGTGCCAGCTCGGACAGTAATCAGCCCCAGCATTTT.

This clone is a singleton in its sample. This chain joins TRBV27 and TRBJ1-1; a weak D match, TRBD1 (6 bases). V was shortened by 4 bases and J by 5 bases, with 11 bases between the two germline ends. Germline assignment: CDR1 MNHEY and CDR2 SMNVEV (reference sequence). This CDR3 has 13 residues. This CDR3 is CASSSQGRTEAFF. The CDR3 coding sequence is TGTGCCAGCAGTTCCCAGGGGCGGACTGAAGCTTTCTTT.

The chain carries TRBV5-8 and TRBJ2-5; D is unclear. CDR1 is SGHTS and CDR2 is YDEGEE in the germline V gene. There are 13 residues in the CDR3. V was cut by 2 bases and J by 1 base, with 6 bases left in between. This chain's CDR3 is CASSLTFQETQYF. The CDR3 DNA sequence: TGTGCCAGCAGCTTAACCTTCCAAGAGACCCAGTACTTC.

The chain carries TRBV7-9 and TRBJ2-3; D is ambiguous. CDR1 and CDR2 (germline): SEHNR, FQNEAQ (reference sequence). V lost 3 bases to trimming and J lost 8 bases, with 12 bases between them. The CDR3 is 13 residues long. In DNA form, the CDR3 reads TGTGCCAGCAGCTTGGGCGGAGTGGGTACGCAGTATTTT. Translating gives CASSLGGVGTQYF.

V gene TRBV5-1 combines with J gene TRBJ2-3; D remains ambiguous. The CDR3 has 15 residues. Deletions cut 0 bases from V and 1 base from J, with 9 bases between. Germline lookup yields CDR1 SGHRS and CDR2 YFSETQ. The CDR3 coding sequence is TGCGCCAGCAGCTTGGCTCCGCGAGGCACAGATACGCAGTATTTT. It codes for CASSLAPRGTDTQYF.

This chain joins TRBV5-1 and TRBJ2-5, with a weak D call TRBD2 (6 bases). Per germline, CDR1 SGHRS and CDR2 YFSETQ. This CDR3 contains 13 residues. V was clipped by 3 bases and J by 5 bases, with 11 bases between them. CDR3 coding DNA: TGCGCCAGCAGCTACCGGGGGACGGAGACCCAGTACTTC. Its protein product is CASSYRGTETQYF.

In DNA, the CDR3 is TGTGCCAGCAGGGGGCGTGGAAACACCATATATTTT. Translated, it gives CASRGRGNTIYF. The chain joins TRBV28 to TRBJ1-3; tentatively, D is TRBD1 (5 bases). Germline CDR1 reads MDHEN; CDR2 reads SYDVKM. V lost 6 bases and J 3 bases, leaving 6 bases between the germline ends. This CDR3 is 12 amino acids long.

The chain combines TRBV6-5 with TRBJ2-1; 11 bases map to TRBD2. CDR3 length: 15 amino acids. V gave up 6 bases and J gave up 12 bases; unmatched junction bases: 13. Per the germline V gene, CDR1 is MNHEY and CDR2 is SVGAGI. CDR3 bases: TGTGCCAGCAGGAGTCGGACTAGCGGGTGGGGCGCGCAGTTCTTC. Protein: CASRSRTSGWGAQFF.

The chain has TRBV6-5 and TRBJ2-7; TRBD2 matches 13 bases. After removal of 2 bases from V and 6 bases from J, the junction contained 1 base not matched to a gene. The germline CDR1 and CDR2 sequences are MNHEY and SVGAGI. The CDR3 length is 14 residues. Written as DNA, the CDR3 is TGTGCCAGCAGTTACAGACTAGCGGGAGGCGAGCAGTACTTC. This gives the protein CASSYRLAGGEQYF.

The CDR3 bases are TGTGCCAGCAGCTTAACGTCGACTCTAGCTCTTACCGGGGAGCTGTTTTTT. Translation: CASSLTSTLALTGELFF. The chain employs TRBV7-3 and TRBJ2-2; weak D call: TRBD2 (5 bases). CDR1 SGHTA and CDR2 FQGTGA come from the germline V gene. V lost 0 bases to trimming and J lost 5 bases, with 16 bases between them. The CDR3 is made up of 17 amino acids.

The rearrangement joins TRBV4-1 to TRBJ1-1; the D is unclear. Germline V gives CDR1 MGHRA, CDR2 YSYEKL. Deletions cut 2 bases from V and 0 bases from J, with 10 bases between. The CDR3 covers 15 residues. The CDR3 DNA follows: TGCGCCAGCAGCCAATATGAGGCCATGAACACTGAAGCTTTCTTT. Its protein product is CASSQYEAMNTEAFF.

The V call is TRBV6-5, the J call TRBJ1-1; D remains ambiguous. CDR1 and CDR2 from the germline V gene are MNHEY and SVGAGI. This CDR3 has 11 amino acids. With 7 bases removed from V and 7 bases from J, the gap between germline ends came to 10 bases. The DNA for the CDR3 is TGTGCCAGCAACGCGTTTGGTGAAGCTTTCTTT. This codes for CASNAFGEAFF.

The J gene is TRBJ2-3, the V gene TRBV10-3; TRBD1 or TRBD2 may be the D gene (5 bases each). Germline V gene lookup returns CDR1 ENHRY and CDR2 SYGVKD. V was trimmed by 7 bases and J by 4 bases, leaving 21 bases between them. The CDR3 spans 16 residues. For the CDR3, the DNA is TGTGCCATCAAAGATCACGGGACCACCGATCCAGATACGCAGTATTTT. It translates to CAIKDHGTTDPDTQYF.